These 15 T cell receptor beta chains were sequenced from one sample in a study of blood T cell repertoires in COVID-19. The data were produced by immunoSEQ multiplex PCR, yet TCRdb's version contains in-frame clones alone and is incomplete. The sample records approximately 65,000 clones, more than 55% being singletons. The sequencing input was PBMCs or T cells enriched from blood (not recorded which). These receptors originate from a woman between 55 and 75 years old who had been exposed to COVID-19.

V is TRBV24-1 and J is TRBJ2-7; 11 nucleotides align to TRBD1. Germline values: CDR1 KGHDR, CDR2 SFDVKD. This CDR3 comprises 15 residues. V shed 4 bases, J shed 5 bases, and the junction held 6 bases outside the gene matches. DNA for the CDR3: TGTGCCACCAGTGACCCAGGACAGGGGGCCCACGAGCAGTACTTC. Translating it yields CATSDPGQGAHEQYF.

The chain links TRBV28 to TRBJ2-7, with D possibly being TRBD2 (5 bases). V lost 5 bases and J 2 bases, leaving 16 bases between the germline ends. There are 15 residues in the CDR3. The germline V gene has CDR1 MDHEN and CDR2 SYDVKM. The CDR3 region has the DNA TGTGCCAGCAGTGGCGGAGGCCTACTTGCCTACGAGCAGTACTTC. Amino acids: CASSGGGLLAYEQYF.

This chain connects TRBV6-5 to TRBJ1-2; 7 bases agree with TRBD1. The CDR3 has 14 residues. V lost 2 bases, J lost 4 bases, and 4 bases stayed unmatched. Per germline, CDR1 MNHEY and CDR2 SVGAGI. The CDR3 spells CASSYVAGGYGYTF. The CDR3 bases are TGTGCCAGCAGTTACGTTGCAGGGGGCTATGGCTACACCTTC.

Many counts were recorded for this clone. The chain joins TRBV4-3 to TRBJ2-6; D gene ambiguous. The CDR3 runs to 16 residues. The V end lost 2 bases, the J end lost 4 bases, and 12 bases lay between the germline ends. Germline assignment: CDR1 LGHNA and CDR2 YSLEER. The CDR3 nucleotides are TGCGCCAGCAGCCAATCGCGGATGCGAGGGGCCAACGTCCTGACTTTC. Its protein is CASSQSRMRGANVLTF.

The chain is built from TRBV4-2 and TRBJ2-5, with a tentative D call TRBD1 (6 bases). Germline loops: CDR1 LGHNA, CDR2 YNFKEQ. Trimming removed 0 bases at V and 5 bases at J, with 13 bases between. The CDR3 has 15 amino acids. This CDR3 reads CASSQEPRGRETQYF. CDR3 sequence (DNA): TGTGCCAGCAGCCAAGAGCCCAGGGGAAGGGAGACCCAGTACTTC.

This clone was counted only a few times. The V gene is TRBV7-6, the J gene TRBJ2-3, with 9 bases aligning to TRBD1. Germline V lookup: CDR1 SGHVS, CDR2 FNYEAQ. This CDR3 region has 16 residues. The ends lost 5 bases at V and 3 bases at J; junction bases unmatched: 9. The CDR3 here is CASSRTGTGWTDTQYF. The CDR3 region has the DNA TGTGCCAGCAGCCGAACGGGGACAGGGTGGACAGATACGCAGTATTTT.

V gene TRBV30 combines with J gene TRBJ1-4, with D tentatively TRBD1 (6 bases). Deletions cut 2 bases from V and 7 bases from J, with 14 bases between. Germline CDR1 GTSNPN, CDR2 SVGIG (reference sequence). The CDR3 is made up of 14 amino acids. The CDR3, as DNA: TGTGCCTGGAGTATCGGCAGGGGAAGTGAAAAACTGTTTTTT. This codes for CAWSIGRGSEKLFF.

The V and J genes are TRBV30 and TRBJ2-4, with TRBD1 matching 7 bases. J was trimmed by 5 bases and V by 0 bases; bases with no gene match: 7. CDR1 is GTSNPN and CDR2 is SVGIG in the germline V gene (reference sequence). CDR3 size: 15 residues. The chain's CDR3 is CAWSVRGHGQNIQYF. CDR3 bases: TGTGCCTGGAGTGTAAGGGGGCACGGCCAAAACATTCAGTACTTC.

The chain carries TRBV9 and TRBJ2-3, with 7 bases fitting TRBD1. Germline loops: CDR1 SGDLS, CDR2 YYNGEE. This CDR3 spans 13 amino acids. J gave up 5 bases and V 3 bases, and 3 bases lay outside the gene matches. As DNA, the CDR3 is TGTGCCAGCAGCGGACAGGGTATAGATACGCAGTATTTT. Translating gives CASSGQGIDTQYF.

The V and J genes are TRBV30 and TRBJ2-7, with a weak D call TRBD2 (7 bases). The V gene lost 3 bases and the J gene lost 6 bases, with 12 bases spanning the gap. The V gene's germline CDR1 is GTSNPN and CDR2 SVGIG (reference sequence). This CDR3 has 12 residues. The CDR3 loop reads CAWSRGAGEQYF. The CDR3 nucleotides read TGTGCCTGGAGCCGGGGGGCTGGCGAGCAGTACTTC. The complete variable domain, with remaining parts taken from reference TRBV30 and TRBJ2-7, reads SQTIHQWPATLVQPVGSPLSLECTVEGTSNPNLYWYRQAAGRGLQLLFYSVGIGQISSEVPQNLSASRPQDRQFILSSKKLLLSDSGFYLCAWSRGAGEQYFGPGTRLTVT.

The J gene is TRBJ2-7, the V gene TRBV18; D not certain. Trimming removed 3 bases at V and 4 bases at J, with 16 bases between. The CDR3 extends over 15 amino acids. Germline values: CDR1 KGHSH, CDR2 LQKENI. DNA of the CDR3: TGTGCCAGCTCACCTAGTAGAAGTTGGGCTTACGAGCAGTACTTC. It yields the protein CASSPSRSWAYEQYF. The variable domain in full, with the rest retrieved from reference TRBV18 and TRBJ2-7, is NAGVMQNPRHLVRRRGQEARLRCSPMKGHSHVYWYRQLPEEGLKFMVYLQKENIIDESGMPKERFSAEFPKEGPSILRIQQVVRGDSAAYFCASSPSRSWAYEQYFGPGTRLTVT.

The chain uses TRBV2 and TRBJ2-2; tentative D call: TRBD1 (5 bases). Looked up from germline, CDR1 is SNHLY and CDR2 is FYNNEI. This CDR3 spans 14 amino acids. The V end lost 4 bases, the J end lost 2 bases, and 8 bases lay between the germline ends. This chain's CDR3 is CASSGQINTGELFF. CDR3 coding DNA: TGTGCCAGCAGTGGACAGATCAACACCGGGGAGCTGTTTTTT.

This rearrangement joins TRBV6-1 to TRBJ1-2; D call uncertain. Trimming cost V 4 bases and J 8 bases, with 8 bases left between them. The CDR3 has 11 amino acids. Germline loops: CDR1 MNHNS, CDR2 SASEGT. DNA for the CDR3: TGTGCCAGCAGTGTGTTAGAGGGCTACACCTTC. Translated, it gives CASSVLEGYTF.

The chain employs TRBV3-1 (or the pseudogene TRBV3-2) and TRBJ2-7, with 11 bases aligning to TRBD1. Germline CDR1 reads LGHDT; CDR2 reads YNNKEL (reference sequence). CDR3 length: 16 residues. V lost 1 base and J lost 2; bases outside the gene matches: 4. As DNA, the CDR3 is TGTGCCAGCAGCCAAGCGCCGGGACAGGGGGCCTACGAGCAGTACTTC. The encoded protein is CASSQAPGQGAYEQYF.

The chain has TRBV9 and TRBJ2-3, with TRBD1 matching over 8 bases. The CDR3 is made up of 16 amino acids. V trimming: 3 bases; J trimming: 3 bases; junction bases outside the gene matches: 9. Germline V CDR1 and CDR2: SGDLS, YYNGEE. CDR3 protein: CASSAGQGRRTDTQYF. Here the CDR3 DNA reads TGTGCCAGCAGCGCCGGACAGGGCCGGAGGACAGATACGCAGTATTTT. The whole variable domain, filled in from reference TRBV9 and TRBJ2-3, reads DSGVTQTPKHLITATGQRVTLRCSPRSGDLSVYWYQQSLDQGLQFLIQYYNGEERAKGNILERFSAQQFPDLHSELNLSSLELGDSALYFCASSAGQGRRTDTQYFGPGTRLTVL.